This T cell receptor beta chain was retrieved from a study of blood T cell repertoires in COVID-19. In the study overall: Sample material is recorded as cDNA or gDNA derived from T cells, B-cell-depleted T cells, or PBMCs.

Original handling: It was from reference gene primer amplification that nucleated cell counts were estimated. Assay used: immunoSEQ multiplex PCR; TCRdb lists only in-frame clones, some missing. That table furnishes V, J and clone size, whereas the DNA furnished D and trimming. The table shows hundreds of thousands of clones, with roughly 87% occurring only once. The CDR3 loop spans 17 amino acids. V was shortened by 1 base and J by 0 bases, with 14 bases between the two germline ends. The chain joins TRBV23-1 to TRBJ2-3; tentatively, D is TRBD1 (6 bases). TRBV23-1 falls under the ORF class, with uncertain function. Sequenced input: peripheral blood. The source of this sequence is a man aged 18 to 30 with active or convalescent COVID-19. The CDR3: CASSQWRPDRSTDTQYF. The DNA of the CDR3 is TGCGCCAGCAGTCAATGGCGACCCGACAGGAGCACAGATACGCAGTATTTT.